This T cell receptor (beta chain) was sequenced in a study of T cells of healthy individuals. Trimming removed 6 bases from V and 4 bases from J; junction bases left unmatched: 4. The CDR3 has 15 amino acids. The germline V gene encodes CDR1 MRHNA and CDR2 SNTAGT. Via MiXCR, TCRdb re-called the 5' RACE reads, giving one row per CDR3 protein. The sample records 95,000 to 100,000 distinct CDR3 sequences, 15% to 20% being singletons. The J gene is TRBJ2-1, the V gene TRBV6-4, with 12 bases fitting TRBD2. The clonotype was recovered from a human donor in good health. CDR3 DNA: TGTGCCAGCAGCCCTAGCGGGGGGGCTTACAATGAGCAGTTCTTC. This gives the protein CASSPSGGAYNEQFF.